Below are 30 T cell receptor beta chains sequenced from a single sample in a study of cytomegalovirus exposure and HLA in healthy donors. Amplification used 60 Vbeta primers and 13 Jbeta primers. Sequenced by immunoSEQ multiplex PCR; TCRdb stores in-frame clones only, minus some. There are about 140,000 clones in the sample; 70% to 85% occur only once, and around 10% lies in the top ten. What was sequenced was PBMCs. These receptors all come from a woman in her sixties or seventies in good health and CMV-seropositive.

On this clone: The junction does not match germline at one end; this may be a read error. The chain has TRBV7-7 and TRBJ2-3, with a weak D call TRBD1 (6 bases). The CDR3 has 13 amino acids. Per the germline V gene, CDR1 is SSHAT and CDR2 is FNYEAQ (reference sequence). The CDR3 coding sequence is TGTGCTAGCAGCCGTGGACAGACAGATACGCAGTATTTT. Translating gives CASSRGQTDTQYF.

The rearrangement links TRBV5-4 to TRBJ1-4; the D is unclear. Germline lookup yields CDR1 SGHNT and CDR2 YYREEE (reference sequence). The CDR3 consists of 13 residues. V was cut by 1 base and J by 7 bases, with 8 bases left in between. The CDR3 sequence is CASSLPGSEKLFF. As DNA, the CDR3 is TGTGCCAGCAGCTTGCCGGGTTCTGAAAAACTGTTTTTT.

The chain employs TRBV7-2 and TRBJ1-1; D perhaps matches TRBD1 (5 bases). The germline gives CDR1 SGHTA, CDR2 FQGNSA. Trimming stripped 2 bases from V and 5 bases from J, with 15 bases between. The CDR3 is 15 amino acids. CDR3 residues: CASSLSLGLRTEAFF. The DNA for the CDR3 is TGTGCCAGCAGCTTAAGTCTGGGGCTGAGGACTGAAGCTTTCTTT. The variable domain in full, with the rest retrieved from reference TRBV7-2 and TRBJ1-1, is GAGVSQSPSNKVTEKGKDVELRCDPISGHTALYWYRQSLGQGLEFLIYFQGNSAPDKSGLPSDRFSAERTGGSVSTLTIQRTQQEDSAVYLCASSLSLGLRTEAFFGQGTRLTVV.

The CDR3 DNA reads TGTGCCAGCAGGACTAGCGGTAACAATGAGCAGTTCTTC. It is translated as CASRTSGNNEQFF. This rearrangement joins TRBV7-2 to TRBJ2-1, with 9 nucleotides matching TRBD2. In germline, CDR1 is SGHTA, CDR2 FQGNSA. CDR3 length: 13 amino acids. Trimming cost V 6 bases and J 5 bases; bases outside gene matches: 2.

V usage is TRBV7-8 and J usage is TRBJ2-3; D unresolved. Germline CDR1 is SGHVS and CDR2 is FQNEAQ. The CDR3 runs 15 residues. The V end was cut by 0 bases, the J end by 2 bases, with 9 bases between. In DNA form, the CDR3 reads TGTGCCAGCAGCTTAGCAGCCCTCCCCACAGATACGCAGTATTTT. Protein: CASSLAALPTDTQYF.

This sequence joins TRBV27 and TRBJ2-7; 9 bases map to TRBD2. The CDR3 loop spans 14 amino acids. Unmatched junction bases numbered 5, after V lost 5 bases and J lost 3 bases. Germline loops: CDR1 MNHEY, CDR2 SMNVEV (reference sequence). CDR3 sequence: CASSPGTSIYEQYF. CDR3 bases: TGTGCCAGCAGTCCTGGGACTAGCATCTACGAGCAGTACTTC.

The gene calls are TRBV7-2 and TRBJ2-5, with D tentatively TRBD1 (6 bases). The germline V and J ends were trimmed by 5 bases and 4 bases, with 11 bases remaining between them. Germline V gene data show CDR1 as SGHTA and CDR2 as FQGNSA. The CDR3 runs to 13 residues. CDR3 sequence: CASSLGRGETQYF. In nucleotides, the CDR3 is TGTGCCAGCAGCCTAGGCAGGGGAGAGACCCAGTACTTC.

The CDR3 DNA reads TGTGCCAGTAGCACAGGGGGTGAGACCCAGTACTTC. It specifies CASSTGGETQYF. V gene TRBV19 combines with J gene TRBJ2-5; 8 bases agree with TRBD1. CDR1 and CDR2 from the germline V gene are LNHDA and SQIVND (reference sequence). V was clipped by 6 bases and J by 5 bases; unmatched bases: 2. This CDR3 contains 12 residues.

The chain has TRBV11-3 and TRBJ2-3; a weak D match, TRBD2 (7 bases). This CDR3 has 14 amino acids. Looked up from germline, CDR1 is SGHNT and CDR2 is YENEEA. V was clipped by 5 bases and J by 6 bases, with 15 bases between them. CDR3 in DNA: TGTGCCAGCAGCCCCAGGGGAGGGATGGATACGCAGTATTTT. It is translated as CASSPRGGMDTQYF.

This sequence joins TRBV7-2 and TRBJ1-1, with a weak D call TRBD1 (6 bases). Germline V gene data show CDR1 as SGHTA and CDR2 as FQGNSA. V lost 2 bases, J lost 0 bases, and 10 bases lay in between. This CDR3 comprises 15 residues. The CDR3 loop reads CASSLRAGVNTEAFF. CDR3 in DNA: TGTGCCAGCAGCTTACGGGCAGGGGTGAACACTGAAGCTTTCTTT.

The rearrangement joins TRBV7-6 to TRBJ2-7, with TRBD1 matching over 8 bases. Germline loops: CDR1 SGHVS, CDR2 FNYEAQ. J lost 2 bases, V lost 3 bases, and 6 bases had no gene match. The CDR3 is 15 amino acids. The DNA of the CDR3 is TGTGCCAGCAGCTTCCGACAGGGGCCCCCCTACGAGCAGTACTTC. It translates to CASSFRQGPPYEQYF.

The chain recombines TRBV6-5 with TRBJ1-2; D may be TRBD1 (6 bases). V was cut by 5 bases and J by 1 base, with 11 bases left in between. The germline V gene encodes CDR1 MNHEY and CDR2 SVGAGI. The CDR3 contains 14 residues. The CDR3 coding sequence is TGTGCCAGCAGTCGCCAGGGGATTAACTATGGCTACACCTTC. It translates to CASSRQGINYGYTF.

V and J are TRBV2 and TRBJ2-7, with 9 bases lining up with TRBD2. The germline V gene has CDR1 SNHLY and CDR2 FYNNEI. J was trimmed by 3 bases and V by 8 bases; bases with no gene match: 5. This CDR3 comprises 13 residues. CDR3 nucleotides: TGTGCCAGCGGGGCGGGAGGGCTCTACGAGCAGTACTTC. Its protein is CASGAGGLYEQYF.

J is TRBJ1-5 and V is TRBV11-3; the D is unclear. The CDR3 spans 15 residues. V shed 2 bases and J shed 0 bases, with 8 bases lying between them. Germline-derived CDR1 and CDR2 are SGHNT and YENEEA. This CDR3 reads CASSLSSYSNQPQHF. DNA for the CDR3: TGTGCCAGCAGCTTATCTAGCTATAGCAATCAGCCCCAGCATTTT.

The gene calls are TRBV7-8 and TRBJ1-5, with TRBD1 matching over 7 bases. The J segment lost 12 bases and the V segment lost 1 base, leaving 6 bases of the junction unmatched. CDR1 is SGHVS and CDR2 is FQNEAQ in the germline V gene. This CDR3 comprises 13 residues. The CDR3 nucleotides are TGTGCCAGCAGCTTAGGCCGGGACAGTCTCCAGCATTTT. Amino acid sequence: CASSLGRDSLQHF.

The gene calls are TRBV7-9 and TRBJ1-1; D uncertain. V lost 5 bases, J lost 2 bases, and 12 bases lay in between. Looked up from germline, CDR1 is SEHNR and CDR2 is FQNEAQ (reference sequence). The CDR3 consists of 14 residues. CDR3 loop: CASSAVPGNTEAFF. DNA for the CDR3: TGTGCCAGCAGCGCCGTACCAGGCAACACTGAAGCTTTCTTT. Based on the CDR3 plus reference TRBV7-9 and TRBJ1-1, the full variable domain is DTGVSQNPRHKITKRGQNVTFRCDPISEHNRLYWYRQTLGQGPEFLTYFQNEAQLEKSRLLSDRFSAERPKGSFSTLEIQRTEQGDSAMYLCASSAVPGNTEAFFGQGTRLTVV.

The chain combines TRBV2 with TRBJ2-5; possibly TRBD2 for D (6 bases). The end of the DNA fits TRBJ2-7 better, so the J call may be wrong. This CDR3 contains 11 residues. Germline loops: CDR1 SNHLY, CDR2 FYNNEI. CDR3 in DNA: TGTGCCAGCTCGGAGGGTTACGAGCAGTACTTC. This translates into CASSEGYEQYF.

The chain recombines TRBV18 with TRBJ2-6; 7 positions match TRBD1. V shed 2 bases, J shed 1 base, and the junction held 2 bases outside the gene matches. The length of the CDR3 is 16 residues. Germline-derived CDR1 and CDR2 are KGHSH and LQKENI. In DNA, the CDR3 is TGTGCCAGCTCACCAGACAGGGTGTCTGGGGCCAACGTCCTGACTTTC. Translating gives CASSPDRVSGANVLTF.

The CDR3: CASSLYGTGPDGYTF. The DNA of the CDR3 is TGTGCCAGCAGTTTATATGGGACAGGGCCTGATGGCTACACCTTC. This chain uses TRBV28 with TRBJ1-2; TRBD1 matches at 9 bases. The germline V gene has CDR1 MDHEN and CDR2 SYDVKM. This CDR3 comprises 15 residues. V trimming: 1 base; J trimming: 6 bases; junction bases outside the gene matches: 6.

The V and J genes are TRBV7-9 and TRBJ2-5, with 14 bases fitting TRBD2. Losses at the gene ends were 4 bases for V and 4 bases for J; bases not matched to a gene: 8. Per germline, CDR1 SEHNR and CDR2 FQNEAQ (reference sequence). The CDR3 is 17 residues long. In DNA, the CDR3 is TGTGCCAGCAGCTCGGGACTAGCGGGAGCCCCTAGAGAGACCCAGTACTTC. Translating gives CASSSGLAGAPRETQYF.

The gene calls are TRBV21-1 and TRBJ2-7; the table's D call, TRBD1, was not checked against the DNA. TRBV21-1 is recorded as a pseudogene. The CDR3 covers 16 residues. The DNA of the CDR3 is TGTGCCAGCAGCAATCGGGACAGGGCTAACTCCTACGAGCAGTACTTC. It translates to CASSNRDRANSYEQYF.

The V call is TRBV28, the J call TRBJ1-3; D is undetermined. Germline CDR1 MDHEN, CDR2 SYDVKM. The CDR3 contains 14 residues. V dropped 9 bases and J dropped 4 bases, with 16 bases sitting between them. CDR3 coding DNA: TGTGCCAGTACCTCCAGAGGGCTCGGAAACACCATATATTTT. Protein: CASTSRGLGNTIYF.

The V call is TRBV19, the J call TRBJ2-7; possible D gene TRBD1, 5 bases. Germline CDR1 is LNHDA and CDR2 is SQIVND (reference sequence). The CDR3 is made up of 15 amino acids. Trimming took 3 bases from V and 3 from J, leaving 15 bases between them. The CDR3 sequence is CASSMGTGTNYEQYF. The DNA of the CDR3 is TGTGCCAGTAGTATGGGTACAGGTACCAACTACGAGCAGTACTTC. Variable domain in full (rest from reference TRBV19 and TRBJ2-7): DGGITQSPKYLFRKEGQNVTLSCEQNLNHDAMYWYRQDPGQGLRLIYYSQIVNDFQKGDIAEGYSVSREKKESFPLTVTSAQKNPTAFYLCASSMGTGTNYEQYFGPGTRLTVT.

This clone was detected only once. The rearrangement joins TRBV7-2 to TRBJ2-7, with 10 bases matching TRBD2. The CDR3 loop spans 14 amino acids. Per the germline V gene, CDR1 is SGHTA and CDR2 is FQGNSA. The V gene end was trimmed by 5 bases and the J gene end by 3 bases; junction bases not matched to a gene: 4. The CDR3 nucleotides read TGTGCCAGCAGCCAGGGACTAGCGATCTACGAGCAGTACTTC. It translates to CASSQGLAIYEQYF.

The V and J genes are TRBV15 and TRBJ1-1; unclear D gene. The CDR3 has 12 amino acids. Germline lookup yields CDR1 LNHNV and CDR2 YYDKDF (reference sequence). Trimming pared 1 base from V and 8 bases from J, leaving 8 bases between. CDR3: CATSRGVGEAFF. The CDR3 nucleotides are TGTGCCACCAGCAGAGGCGTCGGGGAAGCTTTCTTT.

CDR3 in amino acids: CASRDSLTQETQYF. DNA of the CDR3: TGCGCCAGCCGCGATTCGCTGACTCAAGAGACCCAGTACTTC. V gene TRBV5-1 combines with J gene TRBJ2-5; unclear D gene. CDR1 SGHRS and CDR2 YFSETQ come from the germline V gene. This CDR3 spans 14 amino acids. Trimming cost V 7 bases and J 2 bases, with 15 bases left between them.

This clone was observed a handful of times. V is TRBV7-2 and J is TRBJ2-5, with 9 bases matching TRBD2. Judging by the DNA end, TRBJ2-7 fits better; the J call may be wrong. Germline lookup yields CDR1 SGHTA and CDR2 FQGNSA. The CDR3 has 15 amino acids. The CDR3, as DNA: TGTGCCAGCAGCAGACAGACTAGCGGTTCCTACGAGCAGTACTTC. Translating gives CASSRQTSGSYEQYF.

CDR3 protein: CASSPSAGPSNQPQHF. In nucleotides, the CDR3 is TGTGCCAGCAGCCCCAGCGCGGGGCCTAGCAATCAGCCCCAGCATTTT. The chain joins TRBV7-2 to TRBJ1-5, with D perhaps matching TRBD1 (5 bases). Trimming shortened V by 5 bases and J by 0 bases, and 14 bases separated the two germline ends. Germline lookup yields CDR1 SGHTA and CDR2 FQGNSA. CDR3 length: 16 residues. Drawing the rest from reference TRBV7-2 and TRBJ1-5, the complete variable domain is GAGVSQSPSNKVTEKGKDVELRCDPISGHTALYWYRQSLGQGLEFLIYFQGNSAPDKSGLPSDRFSAERTGGSVSTLTIQRTQQEDSAVYLCASSPSAGPSNQPQHFGDGTRLSIL.

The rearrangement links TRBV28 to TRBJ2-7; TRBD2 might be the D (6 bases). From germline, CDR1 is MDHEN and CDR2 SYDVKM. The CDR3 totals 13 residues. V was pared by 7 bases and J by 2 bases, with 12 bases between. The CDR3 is CASIADGPYEQYF. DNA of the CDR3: TGTGCCAGCATAGCGGACGGGCCCTACGAGCAGTACTTC.

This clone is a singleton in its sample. CDR3 nucleotides: TGTGCCAGCAGCTCACGGGACTCCTCCGAGGATACGCAGTATTTT. As protein: CASSSRDSSEDTQYF. This chain uses TRBV11-3 with TRBJ2-3; possible D gene TRBD2, 6 bases. Germline assignment: CDR1 SGHNT and CDR2 YENEEA. The CDR3 is 15 residues long. V lost 4 bases, J lost 6 bases, and 17 bases lay in between.